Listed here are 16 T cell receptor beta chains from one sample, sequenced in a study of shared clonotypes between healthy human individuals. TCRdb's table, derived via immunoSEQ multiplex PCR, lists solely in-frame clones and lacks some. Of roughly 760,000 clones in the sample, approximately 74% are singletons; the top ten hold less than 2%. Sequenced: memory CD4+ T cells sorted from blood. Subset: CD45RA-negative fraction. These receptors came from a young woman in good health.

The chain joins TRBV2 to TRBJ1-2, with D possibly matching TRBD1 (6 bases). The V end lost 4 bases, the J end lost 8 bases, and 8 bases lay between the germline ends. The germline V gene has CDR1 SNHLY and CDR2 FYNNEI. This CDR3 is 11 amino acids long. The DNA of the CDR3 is TGTGCCAGCAGTGGCAGGGGAGGCTACACCTTC. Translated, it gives CASSGRGGYTF.

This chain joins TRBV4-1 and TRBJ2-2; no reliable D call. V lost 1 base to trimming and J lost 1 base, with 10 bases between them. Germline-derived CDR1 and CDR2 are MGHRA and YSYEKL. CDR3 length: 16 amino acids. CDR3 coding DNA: TGCGCCAGCAGCCAAGTTGGGCAGATGAACACCGGGGAGCTGTTTTTT. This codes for CASSQVGQMNTGELFF.

The CDR3 DNA reads as TGTGCCAGCAGCTTAGGGTCCGCCCGGGAGCAGTTCTTC. It codes for CASSLGSAREQFF. The J gene is TRBJ2-1, the V gene TRBV11-3; D unresolved. With 1 base removed from V and 10 bases from J, the gap between germline ends came to 11 bases. The CDR3 covers 13 residues. CDR1 is SGHNT and CDR2 is YENEEA in the germline V gene.

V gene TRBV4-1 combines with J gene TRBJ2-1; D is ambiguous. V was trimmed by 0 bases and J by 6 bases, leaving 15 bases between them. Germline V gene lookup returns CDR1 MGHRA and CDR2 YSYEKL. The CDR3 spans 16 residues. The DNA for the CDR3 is TGCGCCAGCAGCCAAGATCCCGCCCTCATTGGCAATGAGCAGTTCTTC. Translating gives CASSQDPALIGNEQFF.

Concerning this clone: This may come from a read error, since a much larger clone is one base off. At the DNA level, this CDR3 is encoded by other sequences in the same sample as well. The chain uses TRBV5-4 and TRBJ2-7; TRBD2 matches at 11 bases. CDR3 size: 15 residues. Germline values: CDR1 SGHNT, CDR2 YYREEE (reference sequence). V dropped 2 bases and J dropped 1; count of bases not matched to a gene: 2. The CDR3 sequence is CASSLTSGSSYEQYF. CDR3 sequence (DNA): TGTGCCAGCAGCTTAACTAGCGGGAGTTCCTACGAGCAGTACTTC.

Written as DNA, the CDR3 is TGTGCCAGCAGCTCTGGAGGGGAGACTTACGAGCAGTACTTC. Its protein is CASSSGGETYEQYF. The chain has TRBV5-4 and TRBJ2-7, with D possibly matching TRBD2 (6 bases). The V end lost 3 bases, the J end lost 4 bases, and 14 bases lay between the germline ends. Germline assignment: CDR1 SGHNT and CDR2 YYREEE (reference sequence). The CDR3 has 14 residues. The full variable domain, completed using reference TRBV5-4 and TRBJ2-7, is ETGVTQSPTHLIKTRGQQVTLRCSSQSGHNTVSWYQQALGQGPQFIFQYYREEENGRGNFPPRFSGLQFPNYSSELNVNALELDDSALYLCASSSGGETYEQYFGPGTRLTVT.

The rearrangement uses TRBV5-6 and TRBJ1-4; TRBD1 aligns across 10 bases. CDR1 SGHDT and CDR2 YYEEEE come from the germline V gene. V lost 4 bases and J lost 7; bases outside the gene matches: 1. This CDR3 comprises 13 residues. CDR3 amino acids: CASSRDRGEKLFF. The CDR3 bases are TGTGCCAGCAGCAGGGACAGGGGTGAAAAACTGTTTTTT.

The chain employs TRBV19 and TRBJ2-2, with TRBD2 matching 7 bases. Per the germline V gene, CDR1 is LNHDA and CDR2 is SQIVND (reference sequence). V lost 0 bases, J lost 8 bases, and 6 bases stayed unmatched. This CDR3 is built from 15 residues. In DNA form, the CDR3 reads TGTGCCAGTAGTATAGACGCCCGACTAGCTGGGGAGCTGTTTTTT. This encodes CASSIDARLAGELFF.

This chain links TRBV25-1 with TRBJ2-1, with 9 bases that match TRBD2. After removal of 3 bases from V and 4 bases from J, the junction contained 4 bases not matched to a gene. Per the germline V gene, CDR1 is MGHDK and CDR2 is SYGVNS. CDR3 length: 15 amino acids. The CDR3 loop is CASSDLAGPYNEQFF. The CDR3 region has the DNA TGTGCCAGCAGTGATCTAGCGGGGCCATACAATGAGCAGTTCTTC.

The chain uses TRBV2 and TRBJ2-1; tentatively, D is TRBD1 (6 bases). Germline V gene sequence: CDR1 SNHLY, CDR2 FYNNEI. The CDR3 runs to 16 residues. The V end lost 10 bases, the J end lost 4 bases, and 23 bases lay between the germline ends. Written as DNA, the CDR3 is TGTGCCATTGGGTCCTCCGGGACCAGGGGTTACAATGAGCAGTTCTTC. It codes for CAIGSSGTRGYNEQFF.

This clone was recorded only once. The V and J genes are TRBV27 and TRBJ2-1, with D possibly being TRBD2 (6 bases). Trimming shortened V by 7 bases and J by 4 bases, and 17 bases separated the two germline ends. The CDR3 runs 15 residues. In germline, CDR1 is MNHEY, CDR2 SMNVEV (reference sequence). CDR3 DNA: TGTGCCAGCAAACGACTAGGAGCGGAATACAATGAGCAGTTCTTC. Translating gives CASKRLGAEYNEQFF.

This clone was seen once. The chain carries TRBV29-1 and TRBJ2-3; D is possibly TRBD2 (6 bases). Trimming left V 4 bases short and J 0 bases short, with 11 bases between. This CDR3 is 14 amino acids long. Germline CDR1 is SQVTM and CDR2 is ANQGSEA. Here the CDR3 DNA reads TGCAGCGTTGGCGGGGCTTCTAGCACAGATACGCAGTATTTT. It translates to CSVGGASSTDTQYF.

The CDR3 is CASSQEYRGYEQYF. For the CDR3, the DNA is TGTGCCAGCAGTCAAGAGTACAGGGGCTACGAGCAGTACTTC. V is TRBV7-8 and J is TRBJ2-7, with 7 bases fitting TRBD1. The germline V gene encodes CDR1 SGHVS and CDR2 FQNEAQ. The CDR3 contains 14 residues. V was clipped by 6 bases and J by 3 bases; unmatched bases: 8.

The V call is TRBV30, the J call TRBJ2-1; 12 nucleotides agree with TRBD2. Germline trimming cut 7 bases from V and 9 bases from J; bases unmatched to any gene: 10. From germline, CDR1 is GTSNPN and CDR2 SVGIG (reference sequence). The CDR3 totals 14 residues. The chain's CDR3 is CASKRTSGIGEQFF. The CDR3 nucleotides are TGTGCCTCAAAGCGGACTAGCGGGATTGGTGAGCAGTTCTTC.

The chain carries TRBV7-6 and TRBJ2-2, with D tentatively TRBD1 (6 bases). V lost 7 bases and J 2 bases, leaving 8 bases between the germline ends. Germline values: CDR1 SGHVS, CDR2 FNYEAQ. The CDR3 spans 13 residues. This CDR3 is CASIGGNTGELFF. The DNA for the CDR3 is TGTGCCAGCATAGGGGGTAACACCGGGGAGCTGTTTTTT.

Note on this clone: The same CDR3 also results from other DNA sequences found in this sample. The CDR3 coding sequence is TGTGCCAGCAGCTTGGAAGAAGCAGATACGCAGTATTTT. Its translation is CASSLEEADTQYF. The chain has TRBV5-4 and TRBJ2-3; unclear D gene. The germline CDR1 and CDR2 sequences are SGHNT and YYREEE (reference sequence). V lost 0 bases, J lost 4 bases, and 6 bases lay in between. The CDR3 contains 13 residues.